This TCR beta chain was captured in a study (TCRdb year 2016). In this sample, this clonotype turned up a few times. Its antigen is not yet known. Per-nucleotide qualities are absent, and no much larger clonotype sits a single base away. Receptor libraries were prepared by RT-PCR. Sequencing took place on an Illumina MiSeq. In-frame beta chains were kept once TCRdb had trimmed the public reads at Q25 with fastp and called clones with MiXCR. Each CDR3 protein appears once, grouped with its most common genes and DNA. The sample has 650,000 to 800,000 distinct CDR3 sequences on record, about 14% of them singletons. About 3.9% of the sample is taken by the ten largest. V loses 5 bases, J loses 2 bases, and the germline ends lie 15 bases apart. The CDR3 covers 16 residues, taking in both the cysteine and the phenylalanine. Only the CDR3 DNA is retained, 48 bases long and in frame from the first base.

This clonotype was obtained from a female donor in good health, serving as a healthy control. This receptor chain uses TRBV12-3 or TRBV12-4 and TRBJ2-2, and the D gene may be TRBD1, 5 bases matching. The sample taken for sequencing was memory CD4+ T cells from blood. The CDR3 region: CASSLHGGANTGELFF. The nucleotide sequence reads TGTGCCAGCAGTCTCCATGGTGGGGCCAACACCGGGGAGCTGTTTTTT.